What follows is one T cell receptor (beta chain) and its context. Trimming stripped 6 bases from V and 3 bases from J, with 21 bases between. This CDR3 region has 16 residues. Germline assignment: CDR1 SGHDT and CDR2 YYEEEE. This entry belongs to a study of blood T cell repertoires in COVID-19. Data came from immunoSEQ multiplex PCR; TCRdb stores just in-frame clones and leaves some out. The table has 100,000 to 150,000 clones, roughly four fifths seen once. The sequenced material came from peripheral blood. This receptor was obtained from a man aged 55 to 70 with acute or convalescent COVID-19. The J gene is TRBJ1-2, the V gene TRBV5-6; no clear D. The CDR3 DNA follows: TGTGCCAGCACCTTTACCGTCCAGGCAGCACACTATGGCTACACCTTC. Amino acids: CASTFTVQAAHYGYTF.